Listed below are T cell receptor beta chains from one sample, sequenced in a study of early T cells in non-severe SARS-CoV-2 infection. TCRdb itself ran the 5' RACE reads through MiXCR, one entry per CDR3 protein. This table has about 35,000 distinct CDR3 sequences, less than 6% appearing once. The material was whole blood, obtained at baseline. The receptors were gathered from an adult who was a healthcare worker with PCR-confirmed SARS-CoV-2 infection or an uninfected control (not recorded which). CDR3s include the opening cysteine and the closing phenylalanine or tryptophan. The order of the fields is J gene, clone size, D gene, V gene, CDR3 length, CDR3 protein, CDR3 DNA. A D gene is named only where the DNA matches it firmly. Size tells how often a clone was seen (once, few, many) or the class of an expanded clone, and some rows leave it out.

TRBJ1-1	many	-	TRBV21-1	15	CASRAVDRGRFEAFF	TGTGCCAGCAGGGCAGTGGACAGGGGGCGTTTTGAAGCTTTCTTT
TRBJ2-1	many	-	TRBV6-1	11	CASRGNNEQFF	TGTGCCAGCCGGGGGAACAATGAGCAGTTCTTC
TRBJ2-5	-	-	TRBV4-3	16	CASSRATGSGEETQYF	TGCGCCAGCAGCCGCGCTACTGGCTCCGGAGAAGAGACCCAGTACTTC
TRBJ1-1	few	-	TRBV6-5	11	CASSSLTEAFF	TGTGCCAGCAGTTCCCTCACTGAAGCTTTCTTT
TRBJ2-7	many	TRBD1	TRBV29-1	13	CSVRQGRSYEQYF	TGCAGCGTCAGACAGGGTCGGTCCTACGAGCAGTACTTC
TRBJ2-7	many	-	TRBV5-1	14	CASSLGDNSYEQYF	TGCGCCAGCAGCTTGGGGGACAACTCCTACGAGCAGTACTTC
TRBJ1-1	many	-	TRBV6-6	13	CASKGQGSTEAFF	TGTGCCAGTAAAGGGCAGGGGAGCACTGAAGCTTTCTTT
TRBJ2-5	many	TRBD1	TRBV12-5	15	CASGLGTGQGETQYF	TGTGCTAGTGGTTTGGGGACGGGACAGGGTGAGACCCAGTACTTC
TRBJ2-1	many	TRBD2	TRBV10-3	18	CAISDPGLAPRRDNEQFF	TGTGCCATCAGTGATCCGGGACTAGCCCCTCGAAGAGACAATGAGCAGTTCTTC
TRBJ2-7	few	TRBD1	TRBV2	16	CASSDPGQDRSYEQYF	TGTGCCAGCAGTGACCCGGGGCAGGACAGGTCCTACGAGCAGTACTTC
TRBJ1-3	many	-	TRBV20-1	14	CSASVGGGGNTIYF	TGCAGTGCTTCCGTGGGGGGTGGTGGAAACACCATATATTTT
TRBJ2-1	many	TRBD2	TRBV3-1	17	CASQATRGQREGNEQFF	TGTGCCAGCCAAGCCACGCGGGGGCAGCGGGAGGGCAATGAGCAGTTCTTC
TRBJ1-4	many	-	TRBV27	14	CASSPSYSGEKLFF	TGTGCCAGCAGTCCATCATACAGCGGGGAAAAACTGTTTTTT
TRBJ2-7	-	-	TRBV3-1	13	CASSSQGVGMEYF	TGTGCCAGCAGCTCCCAGGGCGTGGGGATGGAGTACTTC
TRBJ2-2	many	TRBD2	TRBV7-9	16	CASSLSVTSFAGELFF	TGTGCCAGCAGCTTATCGGTGACTAGCTTTGCCGGGGAGCTGTTTTTT
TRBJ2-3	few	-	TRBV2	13	CAGETGNRDTQYF	TGTGCCGGGGAAACCGGGAATAGGGATACGCAGTATTTT
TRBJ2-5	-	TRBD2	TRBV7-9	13	CASRTSGQETQYF	TGTGCCAGCAGGACTAGCGGCCAAGAGACCCAGTACTTC
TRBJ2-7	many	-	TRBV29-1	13	CSVEGAAVNEQYF	TGCAGCGTTGAAGGGGCAGCTGTCAACGAGCAGTACTTC
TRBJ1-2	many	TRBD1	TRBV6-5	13	CASRTGSSAGYTF	TGTGCCAGCAGGACAGGGTCTTCGGCAGGCTACACCTTC
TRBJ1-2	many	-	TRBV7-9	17	CASSLAVGRPLDYGYTF	TGTGCCAGCAGCTTAGCAGTGGGCAGACCTTTGGACTATGGCTACACCTTC
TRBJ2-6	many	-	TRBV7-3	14	CASSVSSGANVLTF	TGTGCCAGCAGCGTGAGCTCTGGGGCCAACGTCCTGACTTTC
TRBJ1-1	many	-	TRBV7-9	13	CASSSKVNTEAFF	TGTGCCAGCAGCTCGAAGGTGAACACTGAAGCTTTCTTT
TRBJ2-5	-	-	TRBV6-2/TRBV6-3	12	CASSSGLETQYF	TGTGCCAGCAGTTCCGGGTTAGAGACCCAGTACTTC
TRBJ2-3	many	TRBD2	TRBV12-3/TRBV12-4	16	CASRLTSGDSTDTQYF	TGTGCCAGCAGGCTTACTAGCGGGGATAGCACAGATACGCAGTATTTT
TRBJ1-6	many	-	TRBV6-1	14	CASSDREGWSPLHF	TGTGCCAGCAGCGACAGAGAAGGATGGTCACCCCTCCACTTT
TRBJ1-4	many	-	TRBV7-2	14	CASSPRQTTEKLFF	TGTGCCAGCAGCCCACGACAGACTACAGAAAAACTGTTTTTT
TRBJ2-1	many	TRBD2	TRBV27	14	CASLSGRAANEQFF	TGTGCCAGCCTTAGCGGGAGGGCCGCGAATGAGCAGTTCTTC
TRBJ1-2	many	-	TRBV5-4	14	CASSLEIANYGYTF	TGTGCCAGCAGCTTGGAGATAGCTAACTATGGCTACACCTTC
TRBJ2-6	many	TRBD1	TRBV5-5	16	CASRDGQGDRANVLTF	TGTGCCAGCAGAGATGGACAGGGCGATAGGGCCAACGTCCTGACTTTC
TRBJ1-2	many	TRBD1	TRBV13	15	CASSFGDSTHYGYTF	TGTGCCAGCAGCTTTGGGGACAGCACTCACTATGGCTACACCTTC
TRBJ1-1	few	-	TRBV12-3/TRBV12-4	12	CASTAGGTEAFF	TGTGCCAGCACCGCGGGGGGCACTGAAGCTTTCTTT
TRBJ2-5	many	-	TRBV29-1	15	CSVVRATFNQETQYF	TGCAGCGTTGTTCGGGCCACCTTTAACCAAGAGACCCAGTACTTC
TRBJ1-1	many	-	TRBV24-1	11	CATERNSEAFF	TGTGCCACTGAAAGAAACTCTGAAGCTTTCTTT
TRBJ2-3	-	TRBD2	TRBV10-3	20	CAISESGQLAGVVVGDTQYF	TGTGCCATCAGTGAGTCGGGACAGCTAGCGGGAGTGGTGGTTGGAGATACGCAGTATTTT
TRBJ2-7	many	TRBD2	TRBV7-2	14	CASSFAGGTYEQYF	TGTGCCAGCAGCTTCGCGGGGGGTACCTACGAGCAGTACTTC
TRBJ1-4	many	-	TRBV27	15	CASSLFQGTNEKLFF	TGTGCCAGCAGTTTATTTCAGGGGACTAATGAAAAACTGTTTTTT
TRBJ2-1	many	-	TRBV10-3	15	CAISDRTGGGNEQFF	TGTGCCATCAGTGACCGGACAGGAGGGGGGAATGAGCAGTTCTTC
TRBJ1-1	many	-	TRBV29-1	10	CSVGITEAFF	TGCAGCGTTGGGATCACTGAAGCTTTCTTT
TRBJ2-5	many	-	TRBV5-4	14	CASTLAGRRETQYF	TGTGCCAGCACCTTGGCAGGGCGGAGAGAGACCCAGTACTTC
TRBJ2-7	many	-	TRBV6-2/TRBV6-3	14	CASSYSKRSYEQYF	TGTGCCAGCAGTTACTCGAAGCGGTCCTACGAGCAGTACTTC
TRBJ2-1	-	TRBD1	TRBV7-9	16	CASTWKGRGQRNEQFF	TGTGCCAGCACTTGGAAGGGCAGGGGGCAACGGAATGAGCAGTTCTTC
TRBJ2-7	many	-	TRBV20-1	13	CSARHRKTYEQYF	TGCAGTGCTAGACACAGAAAAACCTACGAGCAGTACTTC